These 19 T cell receptor beta chains were sequenced from one sample in a study of blood T cell repertoires in COVID-19. Measured with immunoSEQ multiplex PCR; TCRdb has only the in-frame clones, and not every one. Of 330,000 or so clones listed, around 90% are singletons. The sequenced material came from peripheral blood. The receptors here all came from a man aged 25 to 40 with COVID-19, enrolled during active disease.

This chain links TRBV4-2 with TRBJ2-1; TRBD2 agrees at 11 bases. The J segment lost 6 bases and the V segment lost 3 bases, leaving 13 bases of the junction unmatched. This CDR3 is built from 18 residues. The germline V gene encodes CDR1 LGHNA and CDR2 YNFKEQ. In DNA form, the CDR3 reads TGTGCCAGCAGCCAGGAAACCCTAGCGGGGGGTCGAGTCAATGAGCAGTTCTTC. Translation gives CASSQETLAGGRVNEQFF.

This chain uses TRBV5-4 with TRBJ2-3, with D tentatively TRBD2 (6 bases). Trimming removed 10 bases from V and 6 bases from J, with 15 bases in between. The CDR3 is 12 amino acids. Germline V lookup: CDR1 SGHNT, CDR2 YYREEE (reference sequence). As DNA, the CDR3 is TGTGCCGGCTCCGGGACTCCCGATACGCAGTATTTT. This codes for CAGSGTPDTQYF.

The chain recombines TRBV18 with TRBJ1-5, with 11 bases lining up with TRBD1. With V trimmed by 2 bases and J by 0 bases, 0 bases remained unmatched. CDR3 length: 16 residues. CDR1 KGHSH and CDR2 LQKENI come from the germline V gene. The CDR3 is CASSPGTGGSNQPQHF. CDR3 DNA: TGTGCCAGCTCACCAGGGACAGGGGGTAGCAATCAGCCCCAGCATTTT.

V gene TRBV11-2 combines with J gene TRBJ1-6; the D gene is possibly TRBD1 (5 bases). V lost 5 bases to trimming and J lost 0 bases, with 8 bases between them. The CDR3 sequence is 15 residues long. Germline CDR1 and CDR2: SGHAT and FQNNGV. The CDR3 DNA follows: TGTGCCAGCAGCCGGGGGAGCTCCTATAATTCACCCCTCCACTTT. Protein product: CASSRGSSYNSPLHF.

Details on this clone: Distinct nucleotide sequences in the sample also encode this CDR3. This chain connects TRBV6-5 to TRBJ2-7, with D possibly TRBD1 on 6 matching bases. The CDR3 runs to 14 residues. In germline, CDR1 is MNHEY, CDR2 SVGAGI. V was shortened by 0 bases and J by 1 base, with 7 bases between the two germline ends. CDR3 loop: CASSYSRGSYEQYF. The DNA for the CDR3 is TGTGCCAGCAGTTACTCCAGGGGTTCCTACGAGCAGTACTTC.

The chain links TRBV4-3 to TRBJ1-1, with D unclear. Germline V gives CDR1 LGHNA, CDR2 YSLEER. The CDR3 is 16 residues long. V lost 1 base to trimming and J lost 1 base, with 13 bases between them. The CDR3 DNA follows: TGCGCCAGCAGCCAAGGTTTAGGTTCAGGGAACACTGAAGCTTTCTTT. Translation gives CASSQGLGSGNTEAFF.

The chain uses TRBV6-4 and TRBJ2-3, with 9 nucleotides matching TRBD1. Germline CDR1 is MRHNA and CDR2 is SNTAGT. The CDR3 is 15 amino acids. Unmatched junction bases numbered 9, after V lost 4 bases and J lost 7 bases. CDR3 residues: CASSAGQGSPYTQYF. The DNA of the CDR3 is TGTGCCAGCAGTGCCGGACAGGGGTCCCCCTATACGCAGTATTTT.

The gene calls are TRBV7-2 and TRBJ2-7; 7 bases are shared with TRBD2. Germline CDR1 is SGHTA and CDR2 is FQGNSA. The CDR3 sequence is 14 residues long. J lost 2 bases, V lost 6 bases, and 7 bases had no gene match. CDR3 residues: CASSRLAVTYEQYF. CDR3 nucleotide sequence: TGTGCCAGCAGTAGGCTAGCGGTTACCTACGAGCAGTACTTC.

The rearrangement joins TRBV28 to TRBJ1-4, with 9 bases aligning to TRBD1. Germline V gives CDR1 MDHEN, CDR2 SYDVKM. This CDR3 region has 16 residues. The V segment lost 4 bases and the J segment 6 bases; nucleotides outside the gene matches: 9. The CDR3 DNA follows: TGTGCCAGCAGTTCCCCGTCCCGGACAGGGGATGAAAAACTGTTTTTT. Translating it yields CASSSPSRTGDEKLFF.

The genes are TRBV20-1 and TRBJ2-5; tentatively, D is TRBD2 (7 bases). CDR1 is DFQATT and CDR2 is SNEGSKA in the germline V gene (reference sequence). The CDR3 covers 16 residues. V was shortened by 3 bases and J by 5 bases, with 22 bases between the two germline ends. CDR3 coding DNA: TGCAGTGCTAGTTGGGAGCTAGCAGGGGAGGGCGAGACCCAGTACTTC. It translates to CSASWELAGEGETQYF.

The chain links TRBV28 to TRBJ2-1, with TRBD2 matching 9 bases. V lost 6 bases to trimming and J lost 6 bases; unmatched junction nucleotides: 15. The germline V gene has CDR1 MDHEN and CDR2 SYDVKM. This CDR3 is 17 amino acids long. CDR3 protein: CASSLTLGTSRGNEQFF. CDR3 DNA: TGTGCCAGCAGCCTCACCCTCGGGACTAGCAGGGGCAATGAGCAGTTCTTC. Based on the CDR3 plus reference TRBV28 and TRBJ2-1, the full variable domain is DVKVTQSSRYLVKRTGEKVFLECVQDMDHENMFWYRQDPGLGLRLIYFSYDVKMKEKGDIPEGYSVSREKKERFSLILESASTNQTSMYLCASSLTLGTSRGNEQFFGPGTRLTVL.

The V and J genes are TRBV28 and TRBJ1-5; unclear D gene. Trimming pared 5 bases from V and 4 bases from J, leaving 12 bases between. This CDR3 has 14 residues. Germline CDR1 reads MDHEN; CDR2 reads SYDVKM. CDR3: CASSKRRKNQPQHF. The DNA of the CDR3 is TGTGCCAGCAGTAAACGGCGGAAAAATCAGCCCCAGCATTTT.

The CDR3 coding sequence is TGTGCCAGCAGTTTCTCAAGACTACACAATGAGCAGTTCTTC. This gives the protein CASSFSRLHNEQFF. The chain uses TRBV27 and TRBJ2-1; a weak D match, TRBD2 (5 bases). This CDR3 has 14 amino acids. V was cut by 3 bases and J by 5 bases, with 11 bases left in between. Germline V CDR1 and CDR2: MNHEY, SMNVEV (reference sequence).

The chain employs TRBV5-8 and TRBJ2-5; a weak D match, TRBD2 (5 bases). Trimming cost V 5 bases and J 2 bases, with 22 bases left between them. Germline V lookup: CDR1 SGHTS, CDR2 YDEGEE. There are 17 residues in the CDR3. CDR3 nucleotide sequence: TGTGCCAGCAGATTTCTCTTGTGGGCAGGAGGACAAGAGACCCAGTACTTC. The encoded protein is CASRFLLWAGGQETQYF.

The CDR3 nucleotides read TGTGCCAGCAGCCCCCTGGGACGGGGGGAAGAGACCCAGTACTTC. Amino acids: CASSPLGRGEETQYF. The rearrangement uses TRBV14 and TRBJ2-5; TRBD2 aligns across 7 bases. The CDR3 sequence is 15 residues long. V trimming: 4 bases; J trimming: 3 bases; junction bases outside the gene matches: 8. Germline CDR1 is SGHDN and CDR2 is FVKESK.

The chain couples TRBV19 to TRBJ2-5, with TRBD2 matching 10 bases. V trimming: 1 base; J trimming: 1 base; junction bases outside the gene matches: 0. The V gene's germline CDR1 is LNHDA and CDR2 SQIVND (reference sequence). The CDR3 is 15 residues long. The CDR3 region has the DNA TGTGCCAGTAGTATAGCTAGCGGGGGCCAAGAGACCCAGTACTTC. Its protein product is CASSIASGGQETQYF.

In this sample, this clone turned up once. CDR3 sequence: CASQGQGLGSGNTIYF. Here the CDR3 DNA reads TGTGCCAGCCAGGGACAGGGATTGGGCTCTGGAAACACCATATATTTT. This chain joins TRBV19 and TRBJ1-3; 9 bases line up with TRBD1. Germline V lookup: CDR1 LNHDA, CDR2 SQIVND (reference sequence). CDR3 length: 16 residues. Germline trimming cut 9 bases from V and 0 bases from J; bases unmatched to any gene: 9.

The V and J genes are TRBV29-1 and TRBJ2-5; D unresolved. The CDR3 covers 14 residues. In germline, CDR1 is SQVTM, CDR2 ANQGSEA. Between the trimmed V and J ends, which lost 5 bases and 4 bases, there was a span of 17 bases. The CDR3 sequence is CSVFLSPGVETQYF. The CDR3 region has the DNA TGCAGCGTTTTCTTGTCCCCAGGCGTAGAGACCCAGTACTTC.

The genes are TRBV4-2 and TRBJ2-3, with TRBD2 matching over 9 bases. CDR1 is LGHNA, CDR2 YNFKEQ, per germline. V was clipped by 0 bases and J by 4 bases; unmatched bases: 5. The CDR3 sequence is 16 residues long. CDR3 in DNA: TGTGCCAGCAGCCAAGATCGTAGCGGGGGTCCAGATACGCAGTATTTT. Residues: CASSQDRSGGPDTQYF.